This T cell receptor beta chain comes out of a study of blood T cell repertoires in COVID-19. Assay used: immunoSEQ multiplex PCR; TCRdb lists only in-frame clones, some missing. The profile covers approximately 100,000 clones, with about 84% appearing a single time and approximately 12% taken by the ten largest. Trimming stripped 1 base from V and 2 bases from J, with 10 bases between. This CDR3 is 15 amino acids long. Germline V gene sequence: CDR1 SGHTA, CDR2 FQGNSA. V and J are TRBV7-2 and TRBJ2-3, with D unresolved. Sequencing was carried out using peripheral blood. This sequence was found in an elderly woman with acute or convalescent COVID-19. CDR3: CASSLDRPSTDTQYF. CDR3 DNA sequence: TGTGCCAGCAGCTTAGACAGACCTTCCACAGATACGCAGTATTTT.